This TCR beta chain was profiled in a study of cytomegalovirus exposure and HLA in healthy donors. General observations from the study: Later on, a genetic analysis was performed. It linked a missense variant in DCLRE1C with V- and J-gene trimming of TCR beta.

The germline V gene has CDR1 ENHRY and CDR2 SYGVKD. The V end was cut by 6 bases, the J end by 0 bases, with 14 bases between. The CDR3 is 16 amino acids. Though nominally healthy at sampling, donors likely had unrecorded immune exposures. Amplification used 60 Vbeta primers and 13 Jbeta primers. Method: immunoSEQ multiplex PCR; TCRdb's copy keeps in-frame clones and lacks some. The table shows some 110,000 clones, with approximately 80% occurring only once. To note about this clone: The antigen is not known.

This TCR came from a middle-aged man in good health and CMV-seronegative. Sequencing was carried out using PBMCs. This chain joins TRBV10-3 and TRBJ2-2; D perhaps matches TRBD1 (6 bases). The CDR3 nucleotides are TGTGCCATCAGCTCAGGGGTGGCAGCGAACACCGGGGAGCTGTTTTTT. Amino acid sequence: CAISSGVAANTGELFF.